These 16 T cell receptor beta chains originate from one sample sequenced in a study of blood T cell repertoires in COVID-19. The assay was immunoSEQ multiplex PCR, and TCRdb's table has in-frame clones only and misses some. The sample contains 100,000 or so clones, 81% of which appear only once. The sample comprised peripheral blood. The receptors derive from a human donor in a cohort sampled during active COVID-19.

The chain uses TRBV7-3 and TRBJ1-6, with 9 bases that match TRBD1. The CDR3 is 15 amino acids. From germline, CDR1 is SGHTA and CDR2 FQGTGA. With V trimmed by 5 bases and J by 10 bases, 9 bases remained unmatched. The CDR3 protein is CASSDTGGARSPLHF. CDR3 sequence (DNA): TGTGCCAGCAGCGATACAGGGGGCGCGAGATCACCCCTCCACTTT.

The chain combines TRBV11-2 with TRBJ2-3, with a possible D match to TRBD1 (6 bases). Looked up from germline, CDR1 is SGHAT and CDR2 is FQNNGV. V gave up 5 bases and J gave up 2 bases, with 17 bases separating them. The CDR3 has 16 amino acids. As DNA, the CDR3 is TGTGCCAGCAGCCCGAACAGGGTCGGCGTCACAGATACGCAGTATTTT. Amino acid sequence: CASSPNRVGVTDTQYF.

The chain links TRBV5-1 to TRBJ2-7, with D hard to call. Germline V gene lookup returns CDR1 SGHRS and CDR2 YFSETQ. The CDR3 extends over 13 amino acids. The V end lost 5 bases, the J end lost 7 bases, and 16 bases lay between the germline ends. In nucleotides, the CDR3 is TGCGCCAGCAGTCGTGAAGTCACGGGTGAGCAGTACTTC. It specifies CASSREVTGEQYF.

V and J are TRBV5-8 and TRBJ1-2; possibly TRBD1 for D (5 bases). The CDR3 extends over 15 amino acids. V dropped 0 bases and J dropped 1 base, with 10 bases sitting between them. Germline V CDR1 and CDR2: SGHTS, YDEGEE. The CDR3 spells CASSLEAGINYGYTF. The CDR3 coding sequence is TGTGCCAGCAGCTTGGAGGCAGGGATTAACTATGGCTACACCTTC.

The chain links TRBV6-5 to TRBJ2-1, with TRBD1 as a possible D gene (6 bases). The CDR3 runs 15 residues. Germline loops: CDR1 MNHEY, CDR2 SVGAGI. The V and J ends lost 3 bases and 4 bases respectively, with 13 bases between them. CDR3 DNA: TGTGCCAGCAGTTATTCAGGGGCAGGGTACAATGAGCAGTTCTTC. It translates to CASSYSGAGYNEQFF.

The V gene is TRBV28, the J gene TRBJ2-7, with 16 bases lining up with TRBD2. The CDR3 has 14 amino acids. Looked up from germline, CDR1 is MDHEN and CDR2 is SYDVKM. V was clipped by 4 bases and J by 12 bases; unmatched bases: 6. CDR3 amino acids: CASSWGTSGRALYF. CDR3 DNA: TGTGCCAGCAGTTGGGGGACTAGCGGGAGGGCCTTGTACTTC.

The chain uses TRBV7-2 and TRBJ2-2; 10 bases line up with TRBD1. The CDR3 totals 13 residues. Trimming at V came to 6 bases and at J to 6 bases, leaving 1 base not matched to a gene. Germline values: CDR1 SGHTA, CDR2 FQGNSA. The CDR3 DNA reads as TGTGCCAGCAGGGGACAGGGGCCCGGGGAGCTGTTTTTT. Amino acids: CASRGQGPGELFF.

J is TRBJ2-7 and V is TRBV6-1, with TRBD1 matching over 8 bases. Looked up from germline, CDR1 is MNHNS and CDR2 is SASEGT. The J segment lost 6 bases and the V segment lost 1 base, leaving 8 bases of the junction unmatched. The CDR3 consists of 15 residues. The CDR3 DNA follows: TGTGCCAGCAGTGAAGAGGGACAGGTCCGAGGCGAGCAGTACTTC. It specifies CASSEEGQVRGEQYF.

CDR3 in amino acids: CASSQGGTGQLNSPLHF. CDR3 sequence (DNA): TGCGCCAGCAGCCAAGGGGGGACGGGACAGCTAAATTCACCCCTCCACTTT. This sequence joins TRBV4-1 and TRBJ1-6; 7 positions agree with TRBD1. V dropped 1 base and J dropped 7; count of bases not matched to a gene: 10. The CDR3 has 17 residues. Per the germline V gene, CDR1 is MGHRA and CDR2 is YSYEKL.

The chain is built from TRBV9 and TRBJ1-5, with 10 positions matching TRBD1. The trim removed 2 bases at V and 6 bases at J, leaving 5 bases unmatched. In germline, CDR1 is SGDLS, CDR2 YYNGEE. CDR3 length: 15 amino acids. The CDR3 region is CASSVGQGEGQPQHF. CDR3 nucleotides: TGTGCCAGCAGCGTTGGACAGGGGGAAGGTCAGCCCCAGCATTTT.

The CDR3 here is CASSPLGSSGGPAEQFF. The CDR3 nucleotides are TGTGCCAGCAGCCCGCTCGGGTCCAGCGGGGGGCCAGCTGAGCAGTTCTTC. The V gene is TRBV9, the J gene TRBJ2-1; 9 bases line up with TRBD2. The CDR3 is 17 amino acids. The V and J ends lost 4 bases and 9 bases, in that order; junction bases with no gene match: 17. The germline V gene has CDR1 SGDLS and CDR2 YYNGEE.

The chain employs TRBV2 and TRBJ1-5; 9 bases match TRBD1. This CDR3 has 14 residues. The junction had 3 bases not matched to a gene; V was cut back by 5 bases and J by 4 bases. In germline, CDR1 is SNHLY, CDR2 FYNNEI. The CDR3, as DNA: TGTGCCAGCAGTTCCGACAGGGGGAATCAGCCCCAGCATTTT. It translates to CASSSDRGNQPQHF.

As regards this clone: One end of the junction is discordant with germline, which a read error may explain. The rearrangement joins TRBV9 to TRBJ1-2; D gene ambiguous. CDR3 length equals 15 residues. The germline gives CDR1 SGDLS, CDR2 YYNGEE. CDR3 residues: CASTVGSDLGVGYTF. The CDR3 DNA reads TGTGCCAGCACCGTAGGGTCTGATCTAGGAGTCGGCTACACCTTC.

This sequence joins TRBV14 and TRBJ2-1; 8 positions match TRBD2. The CDR3 is 17 residues long. Germline trimming cut 3 bases from V and 6 bases from J; bases unmatched to any gene: 13. Looked up from germline, CDR1 is SGHDN and CDR2 is FVKESK. CDR3 sequence: CASSQEIGRGASNEQFF. The CDR3 DNA reads as TGTGCCAGCAGCCAGGAAATCGGGCGGGGGGCTTCCAATGAGCAGTTCTTC.

This clone has just a few counts. J is TRBJ1-2 and V is TRBV14; TRBD1 matches 12 bases. The CDR3 consists of 14 residues. Germline lookup yields CDR1 SGHDN and CDR2 FVKESK. Unmatched junction bases numbered 2, after V lost 4 bases and J lost 5 bases. The CDR3 bases are TGTGCCAGCAGCCCGGGACAGGGGGCTTATGGCTACACCTTC. As protein: CASSPGQGAYGYTF. The full variable domain, rest sourced from reference TRBV14 and TRBJ1-2, is EAGVTQFPSHSVIEKGQTVTLRCDPISGHDNLYWYRRVMGKEIKFLLHFVKESKQDESGMPNNRFLAERTGGTYSTLKVQPAELEDSGVYFCASSPGQGAYGYTFGSGTRLTVV.

The genes are TRBV7-6 and TRBJ2-3; 9 positions match TRBD2. CDR3 length: 20 amino acids. J gave up 0 bases and V 4 bases, and 17 bases lay outside the gene matches. Germline loops: CDR1 SGHVS, CDR2 FNYEAQ. The CDR3 sequence: CASSSPYEIAGAPSTDTQYF. As DNA, the CDR3 is TGTGCCAGCAGCTCCCCGTATGAGATAGCGGGGGCCCCTAGCACAGATACGCAGTATTTT. The variable domain in full, completed from reference TRBV7-6 and TRBJ2-3, reads GAGVSQSPRYKVTKRGQDVALRCDPISGHVSLYWYRQALGQGPEFLTYFNYEAQQDKSGLPNDRFSAERPEGSISTLTIQRTEQRDSAMYRCASSSPYEIAGAPSTDTQYFGPGTRLTVL.